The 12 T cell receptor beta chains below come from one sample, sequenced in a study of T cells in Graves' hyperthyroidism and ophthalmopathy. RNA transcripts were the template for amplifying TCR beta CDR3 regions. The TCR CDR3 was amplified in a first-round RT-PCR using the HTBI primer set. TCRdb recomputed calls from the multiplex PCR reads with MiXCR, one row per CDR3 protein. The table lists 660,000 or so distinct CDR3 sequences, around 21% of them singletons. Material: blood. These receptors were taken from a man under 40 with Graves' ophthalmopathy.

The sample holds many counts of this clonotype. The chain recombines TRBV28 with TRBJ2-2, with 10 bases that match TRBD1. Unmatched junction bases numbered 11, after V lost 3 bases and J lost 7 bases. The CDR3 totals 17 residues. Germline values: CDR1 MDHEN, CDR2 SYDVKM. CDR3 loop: CASSLSGQGKGFGELFF. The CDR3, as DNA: TGTGCCAGCAGTTTGTCGGGACAGGGGAAGGGGTTCGGGGAGCTGTTTTTT.

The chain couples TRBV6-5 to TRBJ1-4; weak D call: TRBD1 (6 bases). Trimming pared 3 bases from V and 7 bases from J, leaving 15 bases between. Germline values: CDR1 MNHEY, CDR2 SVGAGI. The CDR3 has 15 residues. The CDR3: CASSYRGAGSEKLFF. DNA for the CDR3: TGTGCCAGCAGTTATCGGGGGGCAGGGAGTGAAAAACTGTTTTTT.

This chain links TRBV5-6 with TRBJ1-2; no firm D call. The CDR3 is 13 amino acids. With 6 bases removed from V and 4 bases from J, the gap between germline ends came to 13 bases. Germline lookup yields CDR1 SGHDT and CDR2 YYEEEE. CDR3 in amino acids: CASNNGPFYGYTF. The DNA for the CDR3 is TGTGCCAGCAATAACGGACCCTTCTATGGCTACACCTTC.

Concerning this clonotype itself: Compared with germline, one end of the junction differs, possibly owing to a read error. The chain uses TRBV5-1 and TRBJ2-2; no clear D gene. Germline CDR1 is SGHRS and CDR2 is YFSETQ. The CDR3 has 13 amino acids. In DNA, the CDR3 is TGCGCCGGCAGCTTGCTAAGTTCCGGGGAGCTGTTTTTT. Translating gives CAGSLLSSGELFF.

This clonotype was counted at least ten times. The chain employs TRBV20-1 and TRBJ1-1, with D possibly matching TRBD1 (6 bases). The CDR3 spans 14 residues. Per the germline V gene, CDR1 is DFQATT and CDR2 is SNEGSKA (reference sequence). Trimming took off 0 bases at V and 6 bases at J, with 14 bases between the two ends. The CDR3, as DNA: TGCAGTGCTAGAGAAACAGGGTACTTTTCTGAAGCTTTCTTT. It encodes CSARETGYFSEAFF.

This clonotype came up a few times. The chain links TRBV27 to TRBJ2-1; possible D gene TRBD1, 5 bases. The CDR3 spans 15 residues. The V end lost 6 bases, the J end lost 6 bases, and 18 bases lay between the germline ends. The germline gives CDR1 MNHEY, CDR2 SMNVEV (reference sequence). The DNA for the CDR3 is TGTGCCAGCAGGGGGTTTGGGTTAGGGGCCAATGAGCAGTTCTTC. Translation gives CASRGFGLGANEQFF.

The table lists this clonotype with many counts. CDR3 coding DNA: TGTGCCAGCAGCTTTTCTCTTTACTACGAGCAGTACTTC. Protein sequence: CASSFSLYYEQYF. The chain carries TRBV7-8 and TRBJ2-7; D not certain. This CDR3 has 13 amino acids. Germline assignment: CDR1 SGHVS and CDR2 FQNEAQ. V lost 3 bases and J 3 bases, leaving 9 bases between the germline ends.

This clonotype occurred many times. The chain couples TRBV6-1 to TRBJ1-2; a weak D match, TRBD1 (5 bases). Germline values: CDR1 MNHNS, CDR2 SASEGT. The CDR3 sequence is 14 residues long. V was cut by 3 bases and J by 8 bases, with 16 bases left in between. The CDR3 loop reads CASSDSGREWGYTF. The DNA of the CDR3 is TGTGCCAGCAGTGACAGTGGCAGGGAATGGGGCTACACCTTC.

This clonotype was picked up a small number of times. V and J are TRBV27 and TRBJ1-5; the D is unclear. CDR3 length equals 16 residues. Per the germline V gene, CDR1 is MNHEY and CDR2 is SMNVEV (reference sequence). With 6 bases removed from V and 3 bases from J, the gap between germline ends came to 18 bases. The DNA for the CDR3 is TGTGCCAGCAGGCTACAAGGACTAGGCTACAATCAGCCCCAGCATTTT. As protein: CASRLQGLGYNQPQHF.

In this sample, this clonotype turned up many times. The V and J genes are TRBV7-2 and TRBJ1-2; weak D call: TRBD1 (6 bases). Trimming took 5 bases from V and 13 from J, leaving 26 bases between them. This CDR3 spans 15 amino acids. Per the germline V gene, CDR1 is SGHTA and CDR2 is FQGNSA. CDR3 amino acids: CASSLGGGGQSLSTF. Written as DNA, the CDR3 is TGTGCCAGCAGCCTCGGTGGGGGAGGACAGTCCCTTAGCACCTTC.

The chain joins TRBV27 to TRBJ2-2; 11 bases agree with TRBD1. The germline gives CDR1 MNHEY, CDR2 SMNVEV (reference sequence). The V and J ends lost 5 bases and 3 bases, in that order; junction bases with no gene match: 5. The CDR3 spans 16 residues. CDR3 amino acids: CASSTRTGGYTGELFF. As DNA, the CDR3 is TGTGCCAGCAGTACCCGGACAGGGGGCTACACCGGGGAGCTGTTTTTT.

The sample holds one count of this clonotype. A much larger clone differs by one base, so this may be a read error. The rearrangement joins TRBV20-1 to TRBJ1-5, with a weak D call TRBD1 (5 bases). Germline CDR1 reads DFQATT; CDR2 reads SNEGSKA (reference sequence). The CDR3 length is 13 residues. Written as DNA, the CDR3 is TGCAGTGCTAGCAGAGGGGCAAATCAGCCCCGGCATTTT. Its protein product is CSASRGANQPRHF.